This passage covers 24 T cell receptor beta chains from one sample sequenced in a study of cytomegalovirus exposure and HLA in healthy donors (dated by TCRdb to 2015 to 2018). Library preparation employed the immunoSEQ multiplex PCR assay. The multiplex PCR relied on a mix of 60 forward primers for TCR Vbeta segments and 13 reverse primers for TCR Jbeta segments. TCRdb provides this immuneACCESS table in a form limited to in-frame rearrangements. Some clones are lacking; in checked studies, under half of them reflect an unresolved V gene, and why the rest are absent is not known. The sample table contains under 150,000 clones; only one count was recorded for about two thirds of them. The ten largest make up approximately 2% of the sample. Material for sequencing was PBMCs. These receptors originate from a man aged 35-49 years in good health and CMV-seronegative.

The gene calls are TRBV27 and TRBJ1-5; D remains ambiguous. Germline-derived CDR1 and CDR2 are MNHEY and SMNVEV (reference sequence). The length of the CDR3 is 13 residues. Trimming took 0 bases from V and 6 from J, leaving 6 bases between them. The CDR3 nucleotides read TGTGCCAGCAGTTTATCGGTACTTCAGCCCCAGCATTTT. It is translated as CASSLSVLQPQHF.

The chain employs TRBV7-3 and TRBJ1-3; the D gene is possibly TRBD1 (5 bases). This CDR3 comprises 17 residues. Germline V gene lookup returns CDR1 SGHTA and CDR2 FQGTGA. V lost 1 base and J 0 bases, leaving 13 bases between the germline ends. The CDR3 DNA reads as TGTGCCAGCAGCTTAAATGGTCCAGGGTCCTCTGGAAACACCATATATTTT. Amino acids: CASSLNGPGSSGNTIYF.

This clone was observed a few times. This chain joins TRBV5-6 and TRBJ2-3, with 15 nucleotides matching TRBD2. The CDR3 sequence is 16 residues long. Trimming removed 7 bases from V and 1 base from J; junction bases left unmatched: 4. CDR1 SGHDT and CDR2 YYEEEE come from the germline V gene. The CDR3 reads CASGGLAGGRTDTQYF. CDR3 sequence (DNA): TGTGCCAGCGGTGGACTAGCGGGGGGGCGCACAGATACGCAGTATTTT.

V usage is TRBV7-6 and J usage is TRBJ2-3, with 11 bases that match TRBD2. Trimming removed 5 bases from V and 4 bases from J; junction bases left unmatched: 2. Germline V gene lookup returns CDR1 SGHVS and CDR2 FNYEAQ. CDR3 length: 14 amino acids. The CDR3 loop is CASSRLAGPDTQYF. The CDR3 DNA sequence: TGTGCCAGCAGCAGACTAGCGGGACCAGATACGCAGTATTTT.

The chain has TRBV5-4 and TRBJ2-3; 8 bases map to TRBD2. CDR1 is SGHNT, CDR2 YYREEE, per germline (reference sequence). The length of the CDR3 is 15 residues. V was pared by 4 bases and J by 7 bases, with 11 bases of the junction left unmatched. In DNA form, the CDR3 reads TGTGCCAGCAGCGGAGCGGGGGCCGGTCCAAATACGCAGTATTTT. This codes for CASSGAGAGPNTQYF.

This clone was detected only a few times. The V and J genes are TRBV29-1 and TRBJ2-7, with D tentatively TRBD1 (6 bases). The V end was cut by 6 bases, the J end by 2 bases, with 17 bases between. The CDR3 has 14 amino acids. Germline V lookup: CDR1 SQVTM, CDR2 ANQGSEA. CDR3 nucleotide sequence: TGCAGCGTATCCGACAGGCCCGGGACCTACGAGCAGTACTTC. This sequence encodes CSVSDRPGTYEQYF.

The rearrangement joins TRBV28 to TRBJ2-7; TRBD1 might be the D (5 bases). Germline-derived CDR1 and CDR2 are MDHEN and SYDVKM. V lost 6 bases to trimming and J lost 0 bases, with 12 bases between them. The CDR3 runs 14 residues. Here the CDR3 DNA reads TGTGCCAGCAGAGTTAAAGGGGACTCCTACGAGCAGTACTTC. It codes for CASRVKGDSYEQYF.

The V and J genes are TRBV7-6 and TRBJ2-7, with D uncertain. Per germline, CDR1 SGHVS and CDR2 FNYEAQ. CDR3 length: 12 amino acids. Trimming removed 2 bases at V and 7 bases at J, with 9 bases between. The CDR3 DNA follows: TGTGCCAGCAGCTTACTGCTGAGGGAGCAGTACTTC. It encodes CASSLLLREQYF.

This sequence joins TRBV6-6 and TRBJ2-7, with D perhaps matching TRBD2 (6 bases). Germline V gene data show CDR1 as MNHNY and CDR2 as SVGAGI (reference sequence). The CDR3 has 14 amino acids. Trimming stripped 1 base from V and 4 bases from J, with 11 bases between. The CDR3 loop reads CASSYYGGGYEQYF. The CDR3 DNA reads TGTGCCAGCAGTTACTACGGCGGAGGGTACGAGCAGTACTTC.

This chain links TRBV28 with TRBJ1-2; D remains ambiguous. Deletions cut 0 bases from V and 2 bases from J, with 13 bases between. The length of the CDR3 is 16 residues. CDR1 MDHEN and CDR2 SYDVKM come from the germline V gene. For the CDR3, the DNA is TGTGCCAGCAGTTTATGGGGAGGCGGGGAAAACTATGGCTACACCTTC. Residues: CASSLWGGGENYGYTF.

This clone was detected only a few times. J is TRBJ1-1 and V is TRBV19; TRBD1 matches 7 bases. This CDR3 spans 13 amino acids. Germline V gene sequence: CDR1 LNHDA, CDR2 SQIVND (reference sequence). Trimming cost V 10 bases and J 1 base; bases outside gene matches: 6. As DNA, the CDR3 is TGTGCCACTAATAGACAGGGGAACACTGAAGCTTTCTTT. Translation: CATNRQGNTEAFF.

J is TRBJ2-7 and V is TRBV11-1; possible D gene TRBD2, 6 bases. CDR1 SGHAT and CDR2 FQDESV come from the germline V gene (reference sequence). The CDR3 loop spans 14 amino acids. With 5 bases removed from V and 4 bases from J, the gap between germline ends came to 15 bases. CDR3 coding DNA: TGTGCCAGCAGCCCCGAAGGTGGGGGGTACGAGCAGTACTTC. It translates to CASSPEGGGYEQYF.

This clone came up a few times. The chain has TRBV9 and TRBJ1-2, with TRBD1 as a possible D gene (5 bases). V lost 1 base, J lost 8 bases, and 18 bases lay in between. This CDR3 spans 15 amino acids. Per germline, CDR1 SGDLS and CDR2 YYNGEE. CDR3 nucleotides: TGTGCCAGCAGCGTATCGGCGGAGGGGCAGTGGGGCTACACCTTC. As protein: CASSVSAEGQWGYTF.

This chain connects TRBV7-9 to TRBJ1-1; perhaps TRBD1 as D (6 bases). There are 13 residues in the CDR3. V lost 3 bases, J lost 7 bases, and 12 bases lay in between. Germline V gives CDR1 SEHNR, CDR2 FQNEAQ (reference sequence). CDR3 in amino acids: CASSLGTTREAFF. The CDR3 nucleotides read TGTGCCAGCAGCTTGGGGACAACCCGTGAAGCTTTCTTT.

The V and J genes are TRBV5-1 and TRBJ2-7; D is possibly TRBD2 (6 bases). Germline values: CDR1 SGHRS, CDR2 YFSETQ. With 5 bases removed from V and 2 bases from J, the gap between germline ends came to 17 bases. The CDR3 spans 15 residues. For the CDR3, the DNA is TGCGCCAGCAGGGTAGGGACTTTCGAGGCCTACGAGCAGTACTTC. Translation: CASRVGTFEAYEQYF.

V is TRBV6-5 and J is TRBJ2-5; TRBD2 agrees at 8 bases. The end of the DNA is better explained by TRBJ2-7, so the J call may be wrong. The length of the CDR3 is 14 residues. Germline CDR1 MNHEY, CDR2 SVGAGI. The CDR3 nucleotides are TGTGCCAGCAGTTATTCTGCGGGAGGAGGCGAGCAGTACTTC. Residues: CASSYSAGGGEQYF.

DNA of the CDR3: TGCAGCGTTGAAGATCTTCTGGACAGGGGGCGAACAGATACGCAGTATTTT. As protein: CSVEDLLDRGRTDTQYF. This chain uses TRBV29-1 with TRBJ2-3; 11 bases are a match to TRBD1. The CDR3 sequence is 17 residues long. Per the germline V gene, CDR1 is SQVTM and CDR2 is ANQGSEA. V shed 0 bases, J shed 3 bases, and the junction held 8 bases outside the gene matches.

V gene TRBV6-1 combines with J gene TRBJ2-7, with 8 positions matching TRBD1. There are 14 residues in the CDR3. Per the germline V gene, CDR1 is MNHNS and CDR2 is SASEGT. With 6 bases clipped from V and 5 bases from J, the junction kept 9 bases outside the gene matches. The CDR3 protein is CASSADRVVHEQYF. CDR3 coding DNA: TGTGCCAGCAGCGCGGACAGGGTAGTCCACGAGCAGTACTTC.

This chain connects TRBV7-9 to TRBJ2-5; tentatively, D is TRBD2 (5 bases). Trimming took off 5 bases at V and 4 bases at J, with 20 bases between the two ends. The CDR3 spans 16 residues. Looked up from germline, CDR1 is SEHNR and CDR2 is FQNEAQ (reference sequence). The DNA for the CDR3 is TGTGCCAGCAGCCGACCAGCCGGAGGTGGAGGAGAGACCCAGTACTTC. Amino acid sequence: CASSRPAGGGGETQYF. Variable domain in full (rest from reference TRBV7-9 and TRBJ2-5): DTGVSQNPRHKITKRGQNVTFRCDPISEHNRLYWYRQTLGQGPEFLTYFQNEAQLEKSRLLSDRFSAERPKGSFSTLEIQRTEQGDSAMYLCASSRPAGGGGETQYFGPGTRLLVL.

This rearrangement joins TRBV28 to TRBJ2-7; 7 bases agree with TRBD1. This CDR3 comprises 15 residues. In germline, CDR1 is MDHEN, CDR2 SYDVKM. With 3 bases clipped from V and 2 bases from J, the junction kept 7 bases outside the gene matches. CDR3 amino acids: CASSFPDRAAYEQYF. In DNA form, the CDR3 reads TGTGCCAGCAGTTTCCCCGACAGGGCCGCCTACGAGCAGTACTTC.

The chain couples TRBV4-3 to TRBJ2-1; 7 nucleotides align to TRBD2. The CDR3 has 14 residues. The ends lost 0 bases at V and 10 bases at J; junction bases unmatched: 6. Per the germline V gene, CDR1 is LGHNA and CDR2 is YSLEER. This CDR3 reads CASSQDREVGEQFF. Here the CDR3 DNA reads TGCGCCAGCAGCCAAGACCGGGAGGTCGGAGAGCAGTTCTTC.

This clone was found a few times. The V gene is TRBV6-6, the J gene TRBJ2-3; D might be TRBD1 (5 bases). Trimming took 2 bases from V and 1 from J, leaving 7 bases between them. This CDR3 is built from 14 residues. Germline CDR1 and CDR2: MNHNY and SVGAGI (reference sequence). The CDR3 region is CASSYLQGTDTQYF. In DNA, the CDR3 is TGTGCCAGCAGTTACCTACAGGGCACAGATACGCAGTATTTT.

The chain is built from TRBV6-6 and TRBJ2-5; tentatively, D is TRBD2 (6 bases). Trimming pared 2 bases from V and 5 bases from J, leaving 12 bases between. Germline lookup yields CDR1 MNHNY and CDR2 SVGAGI (reference sequence). The CDR3 is 14 amino acids. The CDR3 region has the DNA TGTGCCAGCAGTTACGGCGGGGAGAGGGAGACCCAGTACTTC. The encoded protein is CASSYGGERETQYF.

The chain joins TRBV9 to TRBJ2-1; 7 bases map to TRBD2. The V and J ends lost 4 bases and 12 bases, in that order; junction bases with no gene match: 10. The germline V gene has CDR1 SGDLS and CDR2 YYNGEE. The CDR3 is 13 residues long. The CDR3 region has the DNA TGTGCCAGCAGCCAAGGACTAGGATCGGTGCAGTTCTTC. Encoded protein: CASSQGLGSVQFF. Using reference TRBV9 and TRBJ2-1 for the parts outside the CDR3, the full variable domain is DSGVTQTPKHLITATGQRVTLRCSPRSGDLSVYWYQQSLDQGLQFLIQYYNGEERAKGNILERFSAQQFPDLHSELNLSSLELGDSALYFCASSQGLGSVQFFGPGTRLTVL.